A single sample is the source of the 11 T cell receptor beta chains below, sequenced in a study of response to subunit inactivated influenza vaccine. TCRdb called the RT-PCR reads again in MiXCR, with one record for every CDR3 protein. Among 500,000 to 600,000 distinct CDR3 sequences, 16% were seen once, and the ten largest hold approximately 3%. This sample comprised CD4+ T cells sorted from PBMCs, obtained about 23 months after vaccination. The receptors were gathered from a man aged 45 to 75 who received an inactivated influenza vaccine.

This clonotype was seen a few times. V is TRBV6-1 and J is TRBJ2-1; no firm D call. V lost 6 bases and J lost 7, with 19 bases in between. This CDR3 has 15 residues. The germline V gene encodes CDR1 MNHNS and CDR2 SASEGT. The CDR3 region is CASRVNWGSSNEQFF. In nucleotides, the CDR3 is TGTGCCAGCAGGGTCAATTGGGGTTCGTCGAATGAGCAGTTCTTC.

The chain has TRBV7-2 and TRBJ2-5; D not resolved. The CDR3 is made up of 14 amino acids. V was cut by 2 bases and J by 5 bases, with 12 bases left in between. Germline lookup yields CDR1 SGHTA and CDR2 FQGNSA. The CDR3 DNA sequence: TGTGCCAGCAGCTTAACCCGGCAAGTGGAGACCCAGTACTTC. This codes for CASSLTRQVETQYF.

The chain carries TRBV5-1 and TRBJ2-5, with D perhaps matching TRBD2 (6 bases). The CDR3 is 14 amino acids. Between the trimmed V and J ends, which lost 4 bases and 5 bases, there was a span of 15 bases. Looked up from germline, CDR1 is SGHRS and CDR2 is YFSETQ. The CDR3 here is CASSTTTRLETQYF. CDR3 in DNA: TGCGCCAGCAGCACGACGACTAGGTTGGAGACCCAGTACTTC.

This clonotype was seen more than once but under ten times. The chain combines TRBV5-6 with TRBJ2-3; D is undetermined. The germline V gene has CDR1 SGHDT and CDR2 YYEEEE. V was pared by 3 bases and J by 0 bases, with 8 bases between. CDR3 length: 14 amino acids. Here the CDR3 DNA reads TGTGCCAGCAGCTGGAGAAGGAGCACAGATACGCAGTATTTT. Protein sequence: CASSWRRSTDTQYF.

In nucleotides, the CDR3 is TGTGCCAGCAGCCACGGGCCCTCTCTGGAGCAGTACTTC. Translated, it gives CASSHGPSLEQYF. V and J are TRBV11-2 and TRBJ2-7, with D unclear. V shed 5 bases and J shed 7 bases, with 15 bases lying between them. CDR3 size: 13 residues. Germline V lookup: CDR1 SGHAT, CDR2 FQNNGV.

The chain uses TRBV7-2 and TRBJ2-1, with D maybe TRBD1 (5 bases). V lost 1 base and J lost 10, with 14 bases in between. The CDR3 is 14 residues long. Germline loops: CDR1 SGHTA, CDR2 FQGNSA. The CDR3 region has the DNA TGTGCCAGCAGCTTAGTGGGGCAGGCCCCCGAGCAGTTCTTC. Protein product: CASSLVGQAPEQFF.

This clonotype was seen more than once but under ten times. V is TRBV27 and J is TRBJ2-3; D is unclear. V gave up 3 bases and J gave up 2 bases, with 9 bases separating them. This CDR3 spans 14 amino acids. Germline V gene data show CDR1 as MNHEY and CDR2 as SMNVEV (reference sequence). The chain's CDR3 is CASSFIGLTDTQYF. In nucleotides, the CDR3 is TGTGCCAGCAGTTTTATCGGCCTCACAGATACGCAGTATTTT.

This clonotype appeared many times. The genes are TRBV9 and TRBJ2-7; D remains ambiguous. The CDR3 runs to 15 residues. Trimming cost V 0 bases and J 1 base, with 11 bases left between them. Per germline, CDR1 SGDLS and CDR2 YYNGEE. Here the CDR3 reads CASSVGPPPSYEQYF. The CDR3 DNA sequence: TGTGCCAGCAGCGTAGGACCGCCACCTTCCTACGAGCAGTACTTC.

The J gene is TRBJ2-5, the V gene TRBV30, with D possibly TRBD1 on 5 matching bases. V was clipped by 5 bases and J by 7 bases, with 14 bases between them. Germline assignment: CDR1 GTSNPN and CDR2 SVGIG (reference sequence). The CDR3 is made up of 12 amino acids. CDR3 residues: CAWGRQSRTQYF. CDR3 nucleotide sequence: TGTGCCTGGGGTAGACAGTCGCGGACCCAGTACTTC.

This clonotype has a handful of counts. The chain links TRBV5-1 to TRBJ2-6; 9 nucleotides align to TRBD2. This CDR3 comprises 16 residues. V gave up 6 bases and J gave up 0 bases; unmatched junction bases: 4. Germline V gene sequence: CDR1 SGHRS, CDR2 YFSETQ. The CDR3 DNA reads as TGCGCCAGCACTCTTAGCGGGAGCTCTGGGGCCAACGTCCTGACTTTC. It encodes CASTLSGSSGANVLTF.

The chain combines TRBV18 with TRBJ2-3; 9 nucleotides match TRBD1. Germline CDR1 is KGHSH and CDR2 is LQKENI. The trim removed 0 bases at V and 2 bases at J, leaving 6 bases unmatched. The CDR3 consists of 17 residues. The CDR3 spells CASSPPAGQGSTDTQYF. The CDR3 DNA sequence: TGTGCCAGCTCACCACCCGCCGGACAGGGGTCCACAGATACGCAGTATTTT.